Listed below are T cell receptor beta chains from one sample, sequenced in a study of OX40 agonist ivuxolimab in advanced cancers. Profiled with immunoSEQ multiplex PCR; TCRdb holds only in-frame clones, not every one. In the table there are tens of thousands of clones, about 86% of which are singletons. Material: CD4+ or CD8+ T cells sorted from blood, obtained in a trial of the OX40 agonist ivuxolimab. The receptor set was obtained from an adult with an advanced solid tumor such as melanoma, head and neck, liver or kidney cancer. CDR3s include the opening cysteine and the closing phenylalanine or tryptophan. Each record gives: V gene, clone size, D gene, J gene, CDR3 protein, CDR3 DNA. D genes are given only for firm matches. Some rows have no size entry. The others give once, few or many, or a class for an expanded clone.

TRBV12-5	-	TRBD2	TRBJ2-3	CASGLVRHNSGLAGVFDTQYF	TGTGCTAGTGGTTTGGTACGACACAATTCGGGACTAGCGGGAGTATTTGATACGCAGTATTTT
TRBV7-9	few	TRBD2	TRBJ2-3	CASSLGSGRIRDTQYF	TGTGCCAGCAGCTTAGGTAGCGGGAGGATCAGGGATACGCAGTATTTT
TRBV9	-	-	TRBJ2-5	CASSEGTRETQYF	TGTGCCAGCAGCGAGGGGACGAGAGAGACCCAGTACTTC
TRBV9	-	TRBD2	TRBJ2-2	CASSLEASGTGGELFF	TGTGCCAGCAGCCTAGAGGCTAGCGGGACCGGCGGGGAGCTGTTTTTT
TRBV5-6	-	-	TRBJ2-2	CASSLIAGQGYTGELFF	TGTGCCAGCAGCTTGATCGCAGGGCAGGGGTACACCGGGGAGCTGTTTTTT
TRBV11-2	-	-	TRBJ1-5	CASSPPEGDGQPQHF	TGTGCCAGCAGCCCACCCGAGGGGGATGGGCAGCCCCAGCATTTT
TRBV28	-	-	TRBJ1-6	CASSTDSYNSPLHF	TGTGCCAGCAGTACGGATTCTTATAATTCACCCCTCCACTTT
TRBV18	-	-	TRBJ2-1	CASSPSSGGLYNEQFF	TGTGCCAGCTCACCTTCTTCTGGCGGGCTCTACAATGAGCAGTTCTTC
TRBV7-9	-	-	TRBJ2-1	CASSRGYNEQFF	TGTGCCAGCAGCCGGGGATACAATGAGCAGTTCTTC
TRBV5-1	-	-	TRBJ2-7	CASGGVPGDEQYF	TGCGCCAGCGGAGGGGTGCCCGGGGACGAGCAGTACTTC
TRBV18	once	TRBD1	TRBJ2-5	CASSPPTGSLQETQYF	TGTGCCAGCTCACCCCCGACAGGGTCGTTACAAGAGACCCAGTACTTC
TRBV9	-	TRBD2	TRBJ2-1	CASSDTLAGGRNEQFF	TGTGCCAGCAGTGACACTCTAGCGGGAGGGCGTAATGAGCAGTTCTTC
TRBV7-9	many	TRBD2	TRBJ2-1	CASSLASGRLNEQFF	TGTGCCAGCAGCTTGGCTAGCGGGAGGTTAAATGAGCAGTTCTTC